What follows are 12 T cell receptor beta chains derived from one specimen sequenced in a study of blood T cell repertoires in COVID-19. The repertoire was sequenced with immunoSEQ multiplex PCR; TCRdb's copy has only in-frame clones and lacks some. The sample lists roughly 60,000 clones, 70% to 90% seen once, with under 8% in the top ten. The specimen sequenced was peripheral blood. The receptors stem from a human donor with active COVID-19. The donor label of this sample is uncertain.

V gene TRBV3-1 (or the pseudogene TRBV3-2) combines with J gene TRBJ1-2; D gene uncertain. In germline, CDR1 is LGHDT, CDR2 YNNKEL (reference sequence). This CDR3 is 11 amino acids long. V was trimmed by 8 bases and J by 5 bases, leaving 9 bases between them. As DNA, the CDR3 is TGTGCCAGCGGCATGGCATATGGCTACACCTTC. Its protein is CASGMAYGYTF.

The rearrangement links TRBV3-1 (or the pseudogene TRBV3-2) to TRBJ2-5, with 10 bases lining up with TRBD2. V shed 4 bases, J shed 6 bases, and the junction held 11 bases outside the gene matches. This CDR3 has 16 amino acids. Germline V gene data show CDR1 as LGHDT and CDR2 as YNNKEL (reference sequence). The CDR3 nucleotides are TGTGCCAGCAGCCCACAACTACTAGCGGGGACTCAGACCCAGTACTTC. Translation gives CASSPQLLAGTQTQYF.

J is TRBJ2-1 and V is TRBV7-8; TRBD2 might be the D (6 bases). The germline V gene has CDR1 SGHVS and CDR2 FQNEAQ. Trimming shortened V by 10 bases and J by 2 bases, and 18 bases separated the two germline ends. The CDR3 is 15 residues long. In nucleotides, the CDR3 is TGTGCCACCCACCGATCCGGCGGGACCTACAATGAGCAGTTCTTC. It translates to CATHRSGGTYNEQFF.

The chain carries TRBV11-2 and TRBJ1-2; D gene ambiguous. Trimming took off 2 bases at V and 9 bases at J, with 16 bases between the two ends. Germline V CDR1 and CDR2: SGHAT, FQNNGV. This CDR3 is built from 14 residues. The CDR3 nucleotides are TGTGCCAGCAGCTTATCCGCGACAACGAGCAGCTACACCTTC. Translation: CASSLSATTSSYTF. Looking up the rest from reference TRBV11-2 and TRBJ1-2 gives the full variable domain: EAGVAQSPRYKIIEKRQSVAFWCNPISGHATLYWYQQILGQGPKLLIQFQNNGVVDDSQLPKDRFSAERLKGVDSTLKIQPAKLEDSAVYLCASSLSATTSSYTFGSGTRLTVV.

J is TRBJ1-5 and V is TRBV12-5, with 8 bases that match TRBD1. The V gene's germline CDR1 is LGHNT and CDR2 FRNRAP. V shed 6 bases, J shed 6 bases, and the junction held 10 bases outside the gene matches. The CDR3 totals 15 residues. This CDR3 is CASGLGQGDAQPQHF. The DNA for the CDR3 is TGTGCTAGTGGCCTCGGACAGGGTGACGCTCAGCCCCAGCATTTT.

This CDR3 is CASSQRGRDRSYEQYF. CDR3 in DNA: TGTGCCAGCAGCCAAAGAGGCCGGGACAGATCCTACGAGCAGTACTTC. The chain couples TRBV3-1 (or the pseudogene TRBV3-2) to TRBJ2-7, with 7 positions matching TRBD1. Germline V gene lookup returns CDR1 LGHDT and CDR2 YNNKEL (reference sequence). This CDR3 spans 16 amino acids. J was trimmed by 1 base and V by 2 bases; bases with no gene match: 8.

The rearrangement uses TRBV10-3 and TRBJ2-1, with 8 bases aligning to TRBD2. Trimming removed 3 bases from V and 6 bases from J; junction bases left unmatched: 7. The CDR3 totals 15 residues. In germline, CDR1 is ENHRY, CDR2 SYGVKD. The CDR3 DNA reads TGTGCCATCAGTGATCCAGCGGGAGCCATCAATGAGCAGTTCTTC. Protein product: CAISDPAGAINEQFF.

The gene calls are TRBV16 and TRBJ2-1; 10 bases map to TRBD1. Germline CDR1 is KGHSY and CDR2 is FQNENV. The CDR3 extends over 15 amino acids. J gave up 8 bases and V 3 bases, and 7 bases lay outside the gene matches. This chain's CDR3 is CASSQPTGGADEQFF. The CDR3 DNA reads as TGTGCCAGCAGCCAGCCGACAGGGGGCGCGGATGAGCAGTTCTTC.

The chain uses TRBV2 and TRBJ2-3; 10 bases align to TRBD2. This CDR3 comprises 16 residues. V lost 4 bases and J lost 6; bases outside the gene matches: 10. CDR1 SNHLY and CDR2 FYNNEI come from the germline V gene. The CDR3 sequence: CASSAALAGAGDTQYF. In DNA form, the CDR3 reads TGTGCCAGCAGTGCGGCCCTAGCGGGAGCAGGGGATACGCAGTATTTT.

The CDR3 DNA reads TGTGCCAGCGGGTCGGCAGGGAAGCGGCGGGAGGGCCTGGGTGAGCAGTTCTTC. This translates into CASGSAGKRREGLGEQFF. The chain employs TRBV21-1 and TRBJ2-1; TRBD2 is the table's D call and was not checked against the DNA. TRBV21-1 is given as a pseudogene. The CDR3 contains 18 residues.

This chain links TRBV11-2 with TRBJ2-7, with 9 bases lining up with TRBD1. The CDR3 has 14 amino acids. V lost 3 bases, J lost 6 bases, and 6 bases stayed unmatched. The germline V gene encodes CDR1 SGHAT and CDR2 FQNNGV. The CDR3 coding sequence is TGTGCCAGCAGCTTGGGGACAGGGTACGGCGAGCAGTACTTC. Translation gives CASSLGTGYGEQYF.

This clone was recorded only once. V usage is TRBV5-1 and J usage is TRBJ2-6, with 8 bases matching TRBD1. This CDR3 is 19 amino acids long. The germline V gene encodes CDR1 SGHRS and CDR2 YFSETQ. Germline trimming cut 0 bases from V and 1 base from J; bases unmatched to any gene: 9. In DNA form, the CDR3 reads TGCGCCAGCAGCTTGGTAGGGCCGGACAGGGTGTCTGGGGCCAACGTCCTGACTTTC. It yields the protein CASSLVGPDRVSGANVLTF.